These 5 T cell receptor beta chains came from one sample sequenced in a study of CD4 T cells in relation to SARS-CoV-2 and coronaviruses. No antigen has been assigned to these receptors. The unexposed donors gave CD4+ T cells in about 2011-2019, prior to COVID-19. The cells were cultured for approximately ten days before CD4+ T cells were isolated. The protocol was immunoSEQ multiplex PCR, while the TCRdb copy is restricted to in-frame clones and leaves out a portion. The data contain 20,000 to 25,000 clones, 55% to 75% of them singletons. Input material: CD4+ T cells from PBMCs, cultured in vitro. The receptor source for this set is a human donor in good health.

This clone has a single count. This chain links TRBV18 with TRBJ1-4; 10 nucleotides line up with TRBD1. Germline loops: CDR1 KGHSH, CDR2 LQKENI. The V and J ends lost 0 bases and 5 bases, in that order; junction bases with no gene match: 0. The CDR3 runs to 15 residues. This chain's CDR3 is CASSPPDRGNEKLFF. CDR3 nucleotide sequence: TGTGCCAGCTCACCACCGGACAGGGGGAATGAAAAACTGTTTTTT.

This clone was seen a few times. The rearrangement joins TRBV19 to TRBJ1-2; D is unclear. Germline CDR1 and CDR2: LNHDA and SQIVND (reference sequence). This CDR3 comprises 14 residues. Trimming cost V 4 bases and J 1 base, with 10 bases left between them. This CDR3 is CASSTALFNYGYTF. DNA of the CDR3: TGTGCCAGTAGTACGGCCCTGTTTAACTATGGCTACACCTTC.

The chain combines TRBV19 with TRBJ1-5, with unresolved D. The V end lost 3 bases, the J end lost 4 bases, and 7 bases lay between the germline ends. The CDR3 loop spans 13 amino acids. From germline, CDR1 is LNHDA and CDR2 SQIVND (reference sequence). CDR3: CASSMSMNQPQHF. CDR3 in DNA: TGTGCCAGTAGTATGTCGATGAATCAGCCCCAGCATTTT.

CDR3 DNA: TGTGCCTCAGAGGGGACTAGCATTTACAATGAGCAGTTCTTC. Its translation is CASEGTSIYNEQFF. The V and J genes are TRBV30 and TRBJ2-1; 9 bases are a match to TRBD2. CDR3 length: 14 residues. Germline lookup yields CDR1 GTSNPN and CDR2 SVGIG (reference sequence). V dropped 7 bases and J dropped 4; count of bases not matched to a gene: 8. The whole variable domain, filled in from reference TRBV30 and TRBJ2-1, reads SQTIHQWPATLVQPVGSPLSLECTVEGTSNPNLYWYRQAAGRGLQLLFYSVGIGQISSEVPQNLSASRPQDRQFILSSKKLLLSDSGFYLCASEGTSIYNEQFFGPGTRLTVL.

The rearrangement links TRBV7-8 to TRBJ2-7; TRBD1 agrees at 10 bases. Germline V gene lookup returns CDR1 SGHVS and CDR2 FQNEAQ. Trimming took 3 bases from V and 5 from J; bases not matched to a gene: 7. The CDR3 covers 15 residues. As DNA, the CDR3 is TGTGCCAGCAGCTTGGAGGGACAGGGGTACCACGAGCAGTACTTC. This encodes CASSLEGQGYHEQYF.